The text below deals with one T cell receptor beta chain. This sample was taken from a study of blood T cell repertoires in COVID-19. At the level of the study: Some COVID-19 samples were acute and others convalescent; all came from the United States, Italy and Spain. The analysed material was cDNA or gDNA that came from T cells, B-cell-depleted T cells, or PBMCs.

Authors' analysis steps: Amplification of reference gene primers provided the estimated nucleated cell counts. The assay was immunoSEQ multiplex PCR, and TCRdb's table has in-frame clones only and misses some. V, J and clone size derive from that table, while D and trimming were established from the DNA sequence. In the table there are 200,000 to 300,000 clones, 84% of which are singletons. Germline CDR1 LNHDA, CDR2 SQIVND (reference sequence). Trimming removed 3 bases from V and 4 bases from J; junction bases left unmatched: 4. The CDR3 is made up of 14 amino acids. The clonotype comes from a human donor in a cohort sampled during active COVID-19. The chain joins TRBV19 to TRBJ1-1; 8 bases are a match to TRBD1. What was sequenced was peripheral blood. The CDR3 here is CASSIGQGRTEAFF. In DNA form, the CDR3 reads TGTGCCAGTAGTATTGGACAGGGACGCACTGAAGCTTTCTTT.